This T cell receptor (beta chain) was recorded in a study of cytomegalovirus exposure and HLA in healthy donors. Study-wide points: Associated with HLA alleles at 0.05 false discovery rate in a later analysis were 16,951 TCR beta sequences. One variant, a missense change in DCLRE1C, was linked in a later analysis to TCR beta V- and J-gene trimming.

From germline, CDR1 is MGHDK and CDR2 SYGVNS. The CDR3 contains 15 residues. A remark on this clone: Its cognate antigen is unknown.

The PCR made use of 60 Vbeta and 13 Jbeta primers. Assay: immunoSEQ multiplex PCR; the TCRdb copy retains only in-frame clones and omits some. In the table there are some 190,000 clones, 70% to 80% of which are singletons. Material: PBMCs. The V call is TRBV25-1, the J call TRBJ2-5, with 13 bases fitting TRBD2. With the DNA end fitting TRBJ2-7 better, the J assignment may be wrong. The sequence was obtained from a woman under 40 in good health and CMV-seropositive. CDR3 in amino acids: CASRTKGLAGDEQYF. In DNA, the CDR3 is TGTGCCAGCAGGACGAAAGGACTAGCGGGAGACGAGCAGTACTTC.